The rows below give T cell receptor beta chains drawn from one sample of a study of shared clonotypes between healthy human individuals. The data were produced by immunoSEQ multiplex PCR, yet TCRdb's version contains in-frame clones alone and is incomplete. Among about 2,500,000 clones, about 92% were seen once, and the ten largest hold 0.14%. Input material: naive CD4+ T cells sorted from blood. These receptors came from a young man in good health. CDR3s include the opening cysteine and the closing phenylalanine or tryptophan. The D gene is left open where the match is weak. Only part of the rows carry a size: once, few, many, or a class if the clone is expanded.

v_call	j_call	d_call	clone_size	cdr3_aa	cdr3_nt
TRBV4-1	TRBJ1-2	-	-	CASSQDRQFNYGYTF	TGCGCCAGCAGCCAAGATCGGCAGTTTAACTATGGCTACACCTTC
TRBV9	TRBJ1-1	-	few	CASSGQVNTEAFF	TGTGCCAGCAGCGGCCAAGTGAACACTGAAGCTTTCTTT
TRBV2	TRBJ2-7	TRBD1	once	CASSPQGHEQYF	TGTGCCAGCAGTCCACAGGGGCACGAGCAGTACTTC
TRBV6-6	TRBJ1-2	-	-	CASTPADKQTYGYTF	TGTGCCAGCACGCCAGCAGACAAACAGACCTATGGCTACACCTTC
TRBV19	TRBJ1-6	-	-	CASSIGEINSPLHF	TGTGCCAGTAGTATCGGGGAAATTAATTCACCCCTCCACTTT
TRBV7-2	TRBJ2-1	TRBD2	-	CASSQNGLAGGAEQFF	TGTGCCAGCAGCCAAAATGGACTAGCGGGAGGAGCTGAGCAGTTCTTC
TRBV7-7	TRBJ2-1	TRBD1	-	CASSLDRGNEQFF	TGTGCTAGCAGCTTAGACAGGGGCAATGAGCAGTTCTTC
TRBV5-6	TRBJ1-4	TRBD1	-	CASSTDRGLGKLFF	TGTGCCAGCAGCACCGACAGGGGGCTTGGAAAACTGTTTTTT
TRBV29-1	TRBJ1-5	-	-	CSVVFEGNQPQHF	TGCAGCGTTGTCTTCGAAGGCAATCAGCCCCAGCATTTT
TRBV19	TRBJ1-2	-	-	CASSTERPYGYTF	TGTGCCAGTAGTACGGAGCGACCCTATGGCTACACCTTC
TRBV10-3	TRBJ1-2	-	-	CAISEMAGSYGYTF	TGTGCCATCAGTGAGATGGCAGGGAGCTATGGCTACACCTTC
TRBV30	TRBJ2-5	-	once	CAWSSGREETQYF	TGTGCCTGGAGTAGCGGTAGGGAAGAGACCCAGTACTTC
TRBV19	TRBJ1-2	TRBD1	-	CASSLGQGLGYTF	TGTGCCAGTAGTCTGGGACAGGGGTTGGGCTACACCTTC
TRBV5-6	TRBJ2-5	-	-	CASSLPLETQYF	TGTGCCAGCAGCTTGCCGCTTGAGACCCAGTACTTC
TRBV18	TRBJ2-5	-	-	CASSPTVGSKLETQYF	TGTGCCAGCTCACCCACCGTTGGGAGTAAGTTGGAGACCCAGTACTTC
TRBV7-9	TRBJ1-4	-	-	CASSLGRGVNEKLFF	TGTGCCAGCAGCTTAGGCAGGGGTGTTAATGAAAAACTGTTTTTT
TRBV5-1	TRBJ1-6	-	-	CASSLMGQTDYNSPLHF	TGCGCCAGCAGCTTGATGGGCCAAACCGACTATAATTCACCCCTCCACTTT
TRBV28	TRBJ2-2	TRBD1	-	CASRPDRGRDTGELFF	TGTGCCAGCAGACCGGACAGGGGGCGGGACACCGGGGAGCTGTTTTTT
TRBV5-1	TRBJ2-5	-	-	CASSRDGVQETQYF	TGCGCCAGCAGCAGGGACGGCGTCCAAGAGACCCAGTACTTC
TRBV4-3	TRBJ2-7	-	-	CASSQGAQGRNEQYF	TGCGCCAGCAGCCAAGGAGCACAGGGTCGAAACGAGCAGTACTTC
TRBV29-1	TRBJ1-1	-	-	CSVGAFANTEAFF	TGCAGCGTTGGTGCCTTCGCCAACACTGAAGCTTTCTTT
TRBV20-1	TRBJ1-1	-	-	CSARERAEAFF	TGCAGTGCTAGAGAAAGGGCTGAAGCTTTCTTT
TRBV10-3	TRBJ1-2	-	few	CAIGHYGYTF	TGTGCCATCGGCCACTATGGCTACACCTTC
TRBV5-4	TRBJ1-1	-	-	CASSLGTGETEAFF	TGTGCCAGCAGCTTGGGTACGGGGGAAACTGAAGCTTTCTTT
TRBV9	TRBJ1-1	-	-	CASSIIPTGNTEAFF	TGTGCCAGCAGCATAATCCCGACAGGGAACACTGAAGCTTTCTTT
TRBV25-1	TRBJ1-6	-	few	CASSQQGLASPLHF	TGTGCCAGCAGCCAACAGGGCCTGGCATCACCCCTCCACTTT
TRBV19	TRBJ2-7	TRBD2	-	CASSIDQLAGAYEQYF	TGTGCCAGTAGTATAGATCAACTAGCGGGAGCTTACGAGCAGTACTTC